Listed here are 17 T cell receptor beta chains from one sample, sequenced in a study of blood T cell repertoires in COVID-19. Assay used: immunoSEQ multiplex PCR; TCRdb lists only in-frame clones, some missing. The data contain some 250,000 clones, 85% to 90% of them singletons. Sequenced sample: PBMCs or T cells enriched from blood (not recorded which). The receptor set was obtained from a man in his forties or fifties who had recovered from COVID-19.

This clone was found once. This chain links TRBV15 with TRBJ2-6; 10 nucleotides agree with TRBD1. V was pared by 5 bases and J by 1 base, with 8 bases of the junction left unmatched. The CDR3 contains 18 residues. CDR1 is LNHNV, CDR2 YYDKDF, per germline (reference sequence). The CDR3 region is CATSHRGTGVSGANVLTF. As DNA, the CDR3 is TGTGCCACCAGCCACCGGGGGACAGGGGTATCTGGGGCCAACGTCCTGACTTTC.

The chain employs TRBV6-1 and TRBJ1-2; 8 positions agree with TRBD1. With 2 bases clipped from V and 4 bases from J, the junction kept 15 bases outside the gene matches. The CDR3 is 18 amino acids. Germline CDR1 and CDR2: MNHNS and SASEGT. The CDR3 DNA sequence: TGTGCCAGCAGTGAAAGAAGACAGAATACAGGGGGTATCTATGGCTACACCTTC. Encoded protein: CASSERRQNTGGIYGYTF.

CDR3 region: CASRTGGMNTEAFF. The CDR3 DNA is TGTGCCAGCAGGACAGGGGGTATGAACACTGAAGCTTTCTTT. The V call is TRBV6-5, the J call TRBJ1-1; 9 bases match TRBD1. Germline CDR1 reads MNHEY; CDR2 reads SVGAGI. This CDR3 spans 14 amino acids. V shed 6 bases, J shed 0 bases, and the junction held 2 bases outside the gene matches.

The chain carries TRBV2 and TRBJ1-5; 7 bases agree with TRBD1. The germline CDR1 and CDR2 sequences are SNHLY and FYNNEI. This CDR3 comprises 14 residues. Trimming took 6 bases from V and 3 from J; bases not matched to a gene: 5. The CDR3 sequence: CASREDRINQPQHF. CDR3 sequence (DNA): TGTGCCAGCAGGGAGGACAGGATCAATCAGCCCCAGCATTTT.

The chain employs TRBV15 and TRBJ1-1; 9 nucleotides agree with TRBD1. This CDR3 comprises 17 residues. Looked up from germline, CDR1 is LNHNV and CDR2 is YYDKDF (reference sequence). J lost 10 bases, V lost 0 bases, and 15 bases had no gene match. CDR3 bases: TGTGCCACCAGCAGAGACAGCGGGACAGGGATAAGGGGTGGAGCTTTCTTT. Protein product: CATSRDSGTGIRGGAFF.

The J gene is TRBJ2-5, the V gene TRBV18; TRBD1 matches at 8 bases. Germline CDR1 is KGHSH and CDR2 is LQKENI. The CDR3 is 15 amino acids. The V segment lost 6 bases and the J segment 2 bases; nucleotides outside the gene matches: 8. CDR3 sequence: CASSPDRGPQETQYF. Written as DNA, the CDR3 is TGTGCCAGCTCCCCCGACAGGGGACCACAAGAGACCCAGTACTTC.

This clone has only one observation. The rearrangement links TRBV10-3 to TRBJ2-3; maybe TRBD2 (7 bases). V gave up 0 bases and J gave up 4 bases, with 14 bases separating them. The CDR3 consists of 16 residues. Germline V gene lookup returns CDR1 ENHRY and CDR2 SYGVKD. The DNA of the CDR3 is TGTGCCATCAGTGAGTCGGGGGGCGGGAGTTCAGATACGCAGTATTTT. Its protein is CAISESGGGSSDTQYF.

This clone was seen a handful of times. The chain links TRBV6-4 to TRBJ2-2; D perhaps matches TRBD2 (5 bases). Between the trimmed V and J ends, which lost 5 bases and 3 bases, there was a span of 7 bases. The CDR3 runs 13 residues. Germline V gene lookup returns CDR1 MRHNA and CDR2 SNTAGT. The CDR3 loop is CASSPRDTGELFF. The CDR3 DNA is TGTGCCAGCAGTCCGAGGGACACCGGGGAGCTGTTTTTT.

This chain connects TRBV11-2 to TRBJ2-1; 10 nucleotides agree with TRBD2. The germline gives CDR1 SGHAT, CDR2 FQNNGV. After removal of 0 bases from V and 5 bases from J, the junction contained 4 bases not matched to a gene. This CDR3 spans 16 amino acids. The CDR3 sequence: CASSLDRAGGNNEQFF. Here the CDR3 DNA reads TGTGCCAGCAGCTTAGATCGAGCGGGGGGGAACAATGAGCAGTTCTTC.

The rearrangement links TRBV11-3 to TRBJ2-1, with TRBD2 as a possible D gene (6 bases). This CDR3 comprises 14 residues. V shed 8 bases and J shed 3 bases, with 14 bases lying between them. Germline loops: CDR1 SGHNT, CDR2 YENEEA. The CDR3 DNA follows: TGTGCCAGCGGCGCGGGACTCAACTACAATGAGCAGTTCTTC. Translation gives CASGAGLNYNEQFF.

J is TRBJ2-7 and V is TRBV19; 8 bases map to TRBD2. V lost 4 bases, J lost 0 bases, and 5 bases stayed unmatched. Germline assignment: CDR1 LNHDA and CDR2 SQIVND (reference sequence). The CDR3 spans 15 residues. As DNA, the CDR3 is TGTGCCAGTAGTACCGGACTAGCCTTCTCCTACGAGCAGTACTTC. Translation gives CASSTGLAFSYEQYF.

The chain carries TRBV18 and TRBJ2-2; D may be TRBD1 (6 bases). Germline V CDR1 and CDR2: KGHSH, LQKENI. The CDR3 is made up of 14 amino acids. Trimming removed 10 bases from V and 6 bases from J, with 18 bases in between. For the CDR3, the DNA is TGTGCCACACCTTTACAGGGATCAGCCGGGGAGCTGTTTTTT. It yields the protein CATPLQGSAGELFF.

The rearrangement links TRBV2 to TRBJ1-1; tentatively, D is TRBD1 (5 bases). Trimming took off 4 bases at V and 0 bases at J, with 12 bases between the two ends. The CDR3 covers 15 residues. Germline V gene data show CDR1 as SNHLY and CDR2 as FYNNEI. The CDR3 DNA sequence: TGTGCCAGCAGTGCCCAAGTGACAGTGAACACTGAAGCTTTCTTT. It codes for CASSAQVTVNTEAFF.

This clone was recorded only once. This chain joins TRBV11-2 and TRBJ1-2; perhaps TRBD1 as D (6 bases). Germline V gene sequence: CDR1 SGHAT, CDR2 FQNNGV. This CDR3 has 15 residues. The ends were cut back, 3 bases at V and 4 bases at J, with 15 bases in the middle. The CDR3 region has the DNA TGTGCCAGCAGCTTTCAAGACAGGATCCTCTATGGCTACACCTTC. This gives the protein CASSFQDRILYGYTF. The full variable domain, with the rest looked up from reference TRBV11-2 and TRBJ1-2, is EAGVAQSPRYKIIEKRQSVAFWCNPISGHATLYWYQQILGQGPKLLIQFQNNGVVDDSQLPKDRFSAERLKGVDSTLKIQPAKLEDSAVYLCASSFQDRILYGYTFGSGTRLTVV.

The CDR3 DNA sequence: TGCGCCAGCAGCTTGTTCGACAGGACAGGGGCTGGCAATGAGCAGTTCTTC. The encoded protein is CASSLFDRTGAGNEQFF. The chain recombines TRBV5-1 with TRBJ2-1; 9 bases agree with TRBD1. The germline V gene encodes CDR1 SGHRS and CDR2 YFSETQ. CDR3 size: 17 residues. Trimming cost V 1 base and J 6 bases; bases outside gene matches: 11.

The chain recombines TRBV5-1 with TRBJ2-7; TRBD2 might be the D (6 bases). V was pared by 4 bases and J by 4 bases, with 15 bases between. CDR1 is SGHRS and CDR2 is YFSETQ in the germline V gene. The CDR3 contains 14 residues. CDR3 protein: CASSLDGRDYEQYF. CDR3 coding DNA: TGCGCCAGCAGCCTGGACGGGCGGGATTACGAGCAGTACTTC. The full variable domain, in which reference TRBV5-1 and TRBJ2-7 provide the parts outside the CDR3, is KAGVTQTPRYLIKTRGQQVTLSCSPISGHRSVSWYQQTPGQGLQFLFEYFSETQRNKGNFPGRFSGRQFSNSRSEMNVSTLELGDSALYLCASSLDGRDYEQYFGPGTRLTVT.

The CDR3 coding sequence is TGTGCCAGCAGCCCATATGGAGACAGGGTGGGGGGCTACACCTTC. Its translation: CASSPYGDRVGGYTF. J is TRBJ1-2 and V is TRBV9; 7 bases are a match to TRBD1. The CDR3 covers 15 residues. The junction had 14 bases not matched to a gene; V was cut back by 4 bases and J by 8 bases. Germline V gives CDR1 SGDLS, CDR2 YYNGEE.